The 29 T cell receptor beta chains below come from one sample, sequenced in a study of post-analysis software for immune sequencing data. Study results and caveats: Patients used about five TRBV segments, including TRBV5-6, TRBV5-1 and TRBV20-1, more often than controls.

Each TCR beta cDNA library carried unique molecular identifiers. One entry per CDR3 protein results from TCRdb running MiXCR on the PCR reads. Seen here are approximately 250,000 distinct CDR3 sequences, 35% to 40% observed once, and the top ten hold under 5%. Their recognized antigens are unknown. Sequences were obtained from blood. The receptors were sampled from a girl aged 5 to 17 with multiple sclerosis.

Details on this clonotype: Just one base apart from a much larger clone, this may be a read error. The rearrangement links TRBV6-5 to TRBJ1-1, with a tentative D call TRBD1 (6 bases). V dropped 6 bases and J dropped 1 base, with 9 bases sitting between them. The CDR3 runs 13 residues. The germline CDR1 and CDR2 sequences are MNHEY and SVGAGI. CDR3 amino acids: CASRKTGNTEAFF. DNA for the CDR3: TGTGCCAGCAGAAAGACAGGGAACACTGAAGCTTTCTTT.

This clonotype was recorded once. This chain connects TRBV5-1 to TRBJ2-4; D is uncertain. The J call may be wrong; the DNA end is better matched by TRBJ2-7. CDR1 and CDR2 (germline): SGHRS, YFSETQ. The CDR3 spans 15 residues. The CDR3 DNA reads TGCGCCAGCAGCTTGTGGCAGCTAGATATCGACGAGCAGTACTTC. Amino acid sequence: CASSLWQLDIDEQYF.

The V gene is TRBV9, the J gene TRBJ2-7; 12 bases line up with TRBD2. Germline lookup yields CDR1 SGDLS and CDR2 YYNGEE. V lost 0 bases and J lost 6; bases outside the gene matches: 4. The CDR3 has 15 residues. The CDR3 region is CASSVDLAGGREQYF. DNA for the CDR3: TGTGCCAGCAGCGTAGATCTAGCGGGAGGGCGCGAGCAGTACTTC.

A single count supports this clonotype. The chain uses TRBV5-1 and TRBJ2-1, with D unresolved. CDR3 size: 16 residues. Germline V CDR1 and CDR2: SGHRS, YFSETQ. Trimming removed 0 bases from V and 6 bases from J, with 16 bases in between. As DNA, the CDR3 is TGCGCCAGCAGCTTGGCCTCAGGAATTCCACTCAATGAGCAGTTCTTC. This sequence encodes CASSLASGIPLNEQFF.

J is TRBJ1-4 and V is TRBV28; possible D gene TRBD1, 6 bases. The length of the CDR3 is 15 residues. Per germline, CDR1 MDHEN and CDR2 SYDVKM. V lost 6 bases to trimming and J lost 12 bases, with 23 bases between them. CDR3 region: CASRLPGQGREELFF. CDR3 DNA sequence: TGTGCCAGCAGACTACCGGGCCAGGGGCGAGAAGAACTGTTTTTT. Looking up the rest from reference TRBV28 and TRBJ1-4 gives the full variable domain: DVKVTQSSRYLVKRTGEKVFLECVQDMDHENMFWYRQDPGLGLRLIYFSYDVKMKEKGDIPEGYSVSREKKERFSLILESASTNQTSMYLCASRLPGQGREELFFGSGTQLSVL.

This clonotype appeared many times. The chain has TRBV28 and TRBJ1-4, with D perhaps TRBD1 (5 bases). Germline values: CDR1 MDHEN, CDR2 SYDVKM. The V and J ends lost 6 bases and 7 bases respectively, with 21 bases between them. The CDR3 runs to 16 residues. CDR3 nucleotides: TGTGCCAGCAGGGGGGGTAGAGCCTCCGTTGGTGAAAAACTGTTTTTT. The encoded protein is CASRGGRASVGEKLFF.

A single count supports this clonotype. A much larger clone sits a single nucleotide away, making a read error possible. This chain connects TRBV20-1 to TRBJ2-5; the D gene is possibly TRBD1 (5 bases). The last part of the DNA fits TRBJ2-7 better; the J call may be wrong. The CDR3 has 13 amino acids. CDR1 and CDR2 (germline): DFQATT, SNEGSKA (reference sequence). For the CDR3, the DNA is TGCAGTGCTAGGGACATTGTCTCCTACGAGCAGTACTTC. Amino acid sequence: CSARDIVSYEQYF.

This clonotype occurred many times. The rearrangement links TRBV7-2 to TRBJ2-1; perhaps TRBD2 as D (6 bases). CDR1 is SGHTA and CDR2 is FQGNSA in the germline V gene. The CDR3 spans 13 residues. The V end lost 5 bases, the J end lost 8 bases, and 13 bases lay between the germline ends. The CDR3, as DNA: TGTGCCAGCAGCCTCAGCGGGCAGGATGAGCAGTTCTTC. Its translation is CASSLSGQDEQFF.

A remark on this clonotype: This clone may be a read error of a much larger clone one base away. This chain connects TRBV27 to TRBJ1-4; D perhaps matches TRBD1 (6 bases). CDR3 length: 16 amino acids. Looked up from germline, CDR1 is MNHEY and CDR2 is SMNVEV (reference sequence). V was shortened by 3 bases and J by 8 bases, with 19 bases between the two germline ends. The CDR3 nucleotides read TGTGCCAGCAGTTTTCTGGGCCCACAGGGAGGAGAAAAACTGTTTTTT. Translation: CASSFLGPQGGEKLFF.

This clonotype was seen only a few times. The CDR3 loop reads CSARSGTENTGELFF. DNA of the CDR3: TGCAGTGCTAGATCCGGGACGGAGAACACCGGGGAGCTGTTTTTT. V usage is TRBV20-1 and J usage is TRBJ2-2, with D perhaps assigned TRBD1 or TRBD2 (5 bases each). The CDR3 is 15 amino acids. Trimming shortened V by 2 bases and J by 1 base, and 11 bases separated the two germline ends. Germline-derived CDR1 and CDR2 are DFQATT and SNEGSKA (reference sequence).

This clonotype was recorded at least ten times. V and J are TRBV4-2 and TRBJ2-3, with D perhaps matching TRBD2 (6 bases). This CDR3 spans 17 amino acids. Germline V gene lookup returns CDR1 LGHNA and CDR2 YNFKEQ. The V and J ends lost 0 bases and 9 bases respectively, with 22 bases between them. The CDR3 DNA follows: TGTGCCAGCAGCCAAGATGGGCAGCGGGCCTCGCCAGGCACGCAGTATTTT. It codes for CASSQDGQRASPGTQYF.

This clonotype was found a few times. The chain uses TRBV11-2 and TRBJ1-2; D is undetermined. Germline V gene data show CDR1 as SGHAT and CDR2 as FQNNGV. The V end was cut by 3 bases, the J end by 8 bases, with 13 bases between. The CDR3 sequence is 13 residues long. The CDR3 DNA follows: TGTGCCAGCAGCTTGGCAGCGAACGGCGGCTACACCTTC. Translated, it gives CASSLAANGGYTF.

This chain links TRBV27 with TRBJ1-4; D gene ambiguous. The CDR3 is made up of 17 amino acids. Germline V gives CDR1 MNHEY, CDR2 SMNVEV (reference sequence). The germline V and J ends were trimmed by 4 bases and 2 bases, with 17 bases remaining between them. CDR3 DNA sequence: TGTGCCAGCAGTTCCTTAGGGCCCTCGGCTACTAATGAAAAACTGTTTTTT. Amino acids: CASSSLGPSATNEKLFF.

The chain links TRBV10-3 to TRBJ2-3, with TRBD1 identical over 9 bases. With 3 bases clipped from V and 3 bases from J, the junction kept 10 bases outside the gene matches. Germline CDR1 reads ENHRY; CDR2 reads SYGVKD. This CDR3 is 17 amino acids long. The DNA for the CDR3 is TGTGCCATCAGTGAAGGGGACCGGGACAGGGTTACAGATACGCAGTATTTT. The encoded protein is CAISEGDRDRVTDTQYF.

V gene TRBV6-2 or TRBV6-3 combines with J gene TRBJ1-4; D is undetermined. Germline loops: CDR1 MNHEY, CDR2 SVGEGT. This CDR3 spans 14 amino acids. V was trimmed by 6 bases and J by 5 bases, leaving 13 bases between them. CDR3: CASSVDGWNEKLFF. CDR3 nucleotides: TGTGCCAGCAGCGTGGACGGCTGGAATGAAAAACTGTTTTTT.

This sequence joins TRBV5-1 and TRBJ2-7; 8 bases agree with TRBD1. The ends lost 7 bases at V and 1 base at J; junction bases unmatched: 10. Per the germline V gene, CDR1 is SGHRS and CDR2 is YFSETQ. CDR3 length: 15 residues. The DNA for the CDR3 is TGCGCCAGCGGCACCGGGACAGGTCCATCCTACGAGCAGTACTTC. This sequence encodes CASGTGTGPSYEQYF.

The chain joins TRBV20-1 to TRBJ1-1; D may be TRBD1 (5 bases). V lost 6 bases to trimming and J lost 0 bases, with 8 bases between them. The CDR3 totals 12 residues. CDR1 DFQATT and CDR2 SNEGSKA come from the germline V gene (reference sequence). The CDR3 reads CSADTMNTEAFF. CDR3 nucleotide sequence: TGCAGTGCGGACACGATGAACACTGAAGCTTTCTTT.

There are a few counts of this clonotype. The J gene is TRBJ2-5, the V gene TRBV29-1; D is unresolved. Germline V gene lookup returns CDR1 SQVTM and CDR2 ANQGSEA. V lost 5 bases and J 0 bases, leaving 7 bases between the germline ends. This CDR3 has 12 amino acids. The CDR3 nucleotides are TGCAGCGTTCGGCGGTACCAAGAGACCCAGTACTTC. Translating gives CSVRRYQETQYF.

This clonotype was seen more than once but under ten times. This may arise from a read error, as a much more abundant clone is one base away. The DNA for the CDR3 is TGCAGCGTTGATGTAGCGGGAGTCTTTGAGGCCCAGTACTTC. This sequence encodes CSVDVAGVFEAQYF. The chain joins TRBV29-1 to TRBJ2-5; 9 nucleotides match TRBD2. Unmatched junction bases numbered 11, after V lost 3 bases and J lost 9 bases. CDR1 and CDR2 from the germline V gene are SQVTM and ANQGSEA. The CDR3 is 14 amino acids.

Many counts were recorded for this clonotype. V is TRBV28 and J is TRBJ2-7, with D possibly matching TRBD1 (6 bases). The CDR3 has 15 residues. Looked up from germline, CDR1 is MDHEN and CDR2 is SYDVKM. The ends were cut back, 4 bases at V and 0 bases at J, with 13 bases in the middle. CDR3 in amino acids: CASSSSRTVSYEQYF. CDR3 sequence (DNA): TGTGCCAGCAGTTCCAGCCGGACAGTCTCCTACGAGCAGTACTTC.

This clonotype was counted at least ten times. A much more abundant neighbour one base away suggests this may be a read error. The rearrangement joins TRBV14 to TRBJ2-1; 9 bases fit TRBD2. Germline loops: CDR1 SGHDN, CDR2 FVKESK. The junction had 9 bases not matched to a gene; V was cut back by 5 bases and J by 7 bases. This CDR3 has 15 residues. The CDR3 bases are TGTGCCAGCAGCGTCGGGACTAGCATGAGTAATGAGCAGTTCTTC. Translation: CASSVGTSMSNEQFF. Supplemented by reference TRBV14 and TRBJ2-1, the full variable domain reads EAGVTQFPSHSVIEKGQTVTLRCDPISGHDNLYWYRRVMGKEIKFLLHFVKESKQDESGMPNNRFLAERTGGTYSTLKVQPAELEDSGVYFCASSVGTSMSNEQFFGPGTRLTVL.

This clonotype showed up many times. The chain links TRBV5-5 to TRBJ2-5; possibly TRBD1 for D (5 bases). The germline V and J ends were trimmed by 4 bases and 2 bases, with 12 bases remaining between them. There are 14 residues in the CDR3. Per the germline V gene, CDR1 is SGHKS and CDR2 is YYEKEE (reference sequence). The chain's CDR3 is CASSRQAGQETQYF. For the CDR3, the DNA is TGTGCCAGCAGCCGCCAGGCAGGGCAAGAGACCCAGTACTTC.

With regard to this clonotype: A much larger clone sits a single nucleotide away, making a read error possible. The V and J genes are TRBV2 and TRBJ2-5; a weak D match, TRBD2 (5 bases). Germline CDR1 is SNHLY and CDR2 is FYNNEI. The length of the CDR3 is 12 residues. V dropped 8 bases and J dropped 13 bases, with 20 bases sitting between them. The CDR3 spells CASGTMEVPGYF. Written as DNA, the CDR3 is TGTGCCAGCGGAACTATGGAGGTCCCGGGGTACTTC. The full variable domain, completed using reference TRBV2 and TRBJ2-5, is EPEVTQTPSHQVTQMGQEVILRCVPISNHLYFYWYRQILGQKVEFLVSFYNNEISEKSEIFDDQFSVERPDGSNFTLKIRSTKLEDSAMYFCASGTMEVPGYFGPGTRLLVL.

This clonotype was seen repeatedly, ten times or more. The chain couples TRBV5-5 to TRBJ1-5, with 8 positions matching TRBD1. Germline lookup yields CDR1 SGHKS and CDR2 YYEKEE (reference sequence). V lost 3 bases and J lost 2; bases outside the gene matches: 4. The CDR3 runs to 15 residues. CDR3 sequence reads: CASSSTGDGNQPQHF. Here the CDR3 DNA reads TGTGCCAGCAGCTCGACAGGGGACGGCAATCAGCCCCAGCATTTT. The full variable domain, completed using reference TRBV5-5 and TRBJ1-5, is DAGVTQSPTHLIKTRGQQVTLRCSPISGHKSVSWYQQVLGQGPQFIFQYYEKEERGRGNFPDRFSARQFPNYSSELNVNALLLGDSALYLCASSSTGDGNQPQHFGDGTRLSIL.

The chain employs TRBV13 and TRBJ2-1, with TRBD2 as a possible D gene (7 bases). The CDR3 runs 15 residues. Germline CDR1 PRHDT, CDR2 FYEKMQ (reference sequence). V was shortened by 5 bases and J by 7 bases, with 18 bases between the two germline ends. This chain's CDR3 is CASSVELARGNEQFF. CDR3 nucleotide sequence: TGTGCCAGCAGCGTAGAACTAGCGAGGGGGAATGAGCAGTTCTTC.

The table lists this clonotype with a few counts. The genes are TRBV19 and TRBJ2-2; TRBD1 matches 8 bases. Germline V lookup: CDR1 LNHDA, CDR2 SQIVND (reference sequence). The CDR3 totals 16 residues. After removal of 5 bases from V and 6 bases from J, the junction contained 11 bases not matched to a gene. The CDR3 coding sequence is TGTGCCAGTAGTCCCCGTGACAGGGGCTATTCCGGGGAGCTGTTTTTT. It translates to CASSPRDRGYSGELFF.

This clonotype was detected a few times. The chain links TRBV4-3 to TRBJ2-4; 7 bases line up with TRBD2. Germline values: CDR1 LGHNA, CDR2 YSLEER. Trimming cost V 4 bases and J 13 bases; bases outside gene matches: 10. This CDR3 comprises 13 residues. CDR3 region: CASSRGGLSEQYF. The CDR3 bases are TGCGCCAGCAGCCGCGGGGGACTAAGTGAGCAGTACTTC.

The CDR3 here is CSVDLTGGVDTQYF. DNA of the CDR3: TGCAGCGTTGACCTGACAGGGGGAGTGGATACGCAGTATTTT. The chain links TRBV29-1 to TRBJ2-3; 9 bases agree with TRBD1. The CDR3 spans 14 residues. Germline V gene data show CDR1 as SQVTM and CDR2 as ANQGSEA. The V segment lost 3 bases and the J segment 6 bases; nucleotides outside the gene matches: 7.

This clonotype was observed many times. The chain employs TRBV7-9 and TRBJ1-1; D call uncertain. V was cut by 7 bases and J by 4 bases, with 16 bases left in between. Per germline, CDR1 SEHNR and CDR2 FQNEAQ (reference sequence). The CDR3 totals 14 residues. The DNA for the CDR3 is TGTGCCAGCACCAGAGAGGAGGGAGGCACTGAAGCTTTCTTT. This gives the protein CASTREEGGTEAFF.